This TCR beta chain was profiled in a study of blood T cells in healthy people across ages. On the study more broadly: Template switching caught about one barcoded beta molecule for each two T cells.

Germline CDR1 is MNHEY and CDR2 is SVGAGI. Trimming cost V 0 bases and J 9 bases, with 17 bases left between them. The CDR3 contains 15 residues. With a J-beta primer mix and a sample-barcoded 5' primer, a second PCR ran roughly 6 to 11 cycles. Every cDNA molecule carried a tag from a template-switch adaptor bearing 12 random nucleotides. In TCRdb, the 5' RACE reads were re-called with MiXCR into one record per CDR3 protein. The sample holds fewer than 2,000,000 distinct CDR3 sequences; about two fifths are singletons and the top ten take 23%. As concerns this clonotype: Its target is unknown.

Findings and caveats of the study: Aged donors had fewer naive CD4+ cells and lower diversity than long-lived donors.

Sequenced: blood. This chain links TRBV6-5 with TRBJ2-5; D is unresolved. This TCR came from a human donor in good health. The CDR3 protein is CASSYSQSLRAPQYF. The CDR3 DNA is TGTGCCAGCAGTTACTCCCAGTCTCTTCGGGCTCCCCAGTACTTC.